This T cell receptor (beta chain) stems from a study of blood T cells in healthy people across ages. Study conclusions and caveats: Percentage of naive T cells showed a strong correlation with TCR beta diversity.

Through a sample-barcoded 5' primer and a J-beta primer mix, a second PCR was run for roughly 7 to 11 cycles. TCRdb re-called the 5' RACE reads with MiXCR, one entry per CDR3 protein. The table lists roughly 1.9 million distinct CDR3 sequences, roughly 43% of them singletons. In regard to this clonotype: The antigen is unknown.

CDR1 and CDR2 (germline): KGHDR, SFDVKD. V shed 0 bases and J shed 2 bases, with 3 bases lying between them. The CDR3 spans 13 residues. This chain connects TRBV24-1 to TRBJ1-2; no reliable D call. The sequenced sample was blood. The receptor was isolated from a human donor in good health. The CDR3 DNA is TGTGCCACCAGTGATTTGAGGAACTATGGCTACACCTTC. Its protein is CATSDLRNYGYTF.